This entry features one T cell receptor beta chain sequence. The target antigen is unknown. The data originate from a study of cytomegalovirus exposure and HLA in healthy donors. Overall study results and limits: As a later analysis showed, a missense DCLRE1C variant was linked to trimming of TCR beta V- and J-genes. Within an earlier analysis, most TCR beta V segments proved productive either about 90% or about 30% of the time. Generally TCR sequences proved uncommon, though certain public TCRs appeared in numerous donors.

Germline V gene data show CDR1 as SGHRS and CDR2 as YFSETQ. V lost 7 bases and J 3 bases, leaving 14 bases between the germline ends. The CDR3 loop spans 14 amino acids. The PCR contained 60 Vbeta and 13 Jbeta primers. Assay used: immunoSEQ multiplex PCR; TCRdb lists only in-frame clones, some missing. The data contain under 200,000 clones, over 75% of them seen just once; the ten biggest clones take up more than 0.4%. Sample: PBMCs. This chain uses TRBV5-1 with TRBJ1-5; D ambiguous. This sequence was found in a woman in her forties or fifties in good health and CMV-seronegative. CDR3 residues: CASSPEATNQPQHF. CDR3 sequence (DNA): TGCGCCAGCTCGCCCGAGGCGACCAATCAGCCCCAGCATTTT.